The 7 T cell receptor beta chains in this list originate from one sample, sequenced in a study of T cell repertoires in cytomegalovirus infection. TCRdb re-analysed the reads in MiXCR, keeping a single row per CDR3 protein. The repertoire consists of some 150,000 distinct CDR3 sequences, with about 6.3% occurring once and the leading ten covering roughly 18%. What was sequenced was PBMCs. The receptors stem from a human donor in good health (CMV status not recorded). Some clones in this sample may be carry-over from other donors' samples.

This clonotype was seen a few times. The V gene is TRBV11-2, the J gene TRBJ1-3; D not certain. Trimming shortened V by 5 bases and J by 1 base, and 6 bases separated the two germline ends. This CDR3 has 13 amino acids. Looked up from germline, CDR1 is SGHAT and CDR2 is FQNNGV. CDR3 region: CASSGNSGNTIYF. CDR3 bases: TGTGCCAGCAGCGGGAATTCTGGAAACACCATATATTTT.

This clonotype was seen at least ten times. V and J are TRBV7-6 and TRBJ2-3, with 14 bases identical to TRBD2. After removal of 0 bases from V and 10 bases from J, the junction contained 6 bases not matched to a gene. The CDR3 extends over 16 amino acids. CDR1 is SGHVS, CDR2 FNYEAQ, per germline. CDR3 residues: CASSLALTSGGESQYF. As DNA, the CDR3 is TGTGCCAGCAGCTTAGCGCTGACTAGCGGGGGGGAGTCGCAGTATTTT.

This clonotype was seen repeatedly, ten times or more. This chain connects TRBV20-1 to TRBJ1-1; no clear D gene. CDR1 is DFQATT, CDR2 SNEGSKA, per germline (reference sequence). This CDR3 contains 13 residues. Trimming pared 7 bases from V and 1 base from J, leaving 13 bases between. The CDR3 loop reads CSVPTTQNTEAFF. The CDR3, as DNA: TGCAGTGTCCCAACGACACAGAACACTGAAGCTTTCTTT.

This clonotype was seen repeatedly, ten times or more. This chain connects TRBV7-2 to TRBJ1-3; a weak D match, TRBD1 (6 bases). CDR1 SGHTA and CDR2 FQGNSA come from the germline V gene. The V end lost 1 base, the J end lost 4 bases, and 11 bases lay between the germline ends. This CDR3 comprises 15 residues. CDR3 nucleotide sequence: TGTGCCAGCAGCTTAGGGGGGCCAGTCGGAAACACCATATATTTT. It translates to CASSLGGPVGNTIYF.

This clonotype has ten or more counts. This chain joins TRBV7-8 and TRBJ1-2, with D uncertain. Looked up from germline, CDR1 is SGHVS and CDR2 is FQNEAQ. V lost 4 bases to trimming and J lost 4 bases, with 7 bases between them. The CDR3 is 12 amino acids. This chain's CDR3 is CASSSGIYGYTF. The CDR3, as DNA: TGTGCCAGCAGCTCGGGGATCTATGGCTACACCTTC.

About this clonotype: Being one base from a much bigger clone, this may be a read error. This chain connects TRBV11-2 to TRBJ2-7; unclear D gene. The V gene's germline CDR1 is SGHAT and CDR2 FQNNGV. Trimming took 0 bases from V and 9 from J, leaving 6 bases between them. CDR3 length: 11 amino acids. CDR3 in DNA: TGTGCCAGCAGCTTAGAAAGGGCGCAGTACTTC. It encodes CASSLERAQYF.

In its sample, this clonotype was seen many times. The chain recombines TRBV12-3 or TRBV12-4 with TRBJ2-1, with 10 bases aligning to TRBD2. The CDR3 is made up of 18 amino acids. The trim removed 6 bases at V and 0 bases at J, leaving 11 bases unmatched. The chain's CDR3 is CASRLSGGYGSSYNEQFF. CDR3 nucleotides: TGTGCCAGCAGACTTAGCGGGGGGTACGGGAGCTCCTACAATGAGCAGTTCTTC.